This TCR beta chain stems from a study of blood T cell repertoires in COVID-19. At the level of the study: The samples span acute and convalescent COVID-19 from the United States, Italy and Spain. The cDNA or gDNA used as material had been derived from T cells, B-cell-depleted T cells, or PBMCs.

As handled by the study authors: Reference gene primer amplification yielded estimated nucleated cell counts. TCRdb keeps only in-frame clones here, not all; method: immunoSEQ multiplex PCR. The V and J calls and clone size come from that table; D and trimming were worked out from the DNA. The sample yields approximately 82,000 clones, about 85% seen once. The CDR3 has 14 amino acids. CDR1 and CDR2 (germline): SGHTA, FQGNSA. V shed 5 bases and J 5 bases; nucleotides not matched to a gene: 2. The clonotype was recovered from a woman in her 70s with active or convalescent COVID-19. Sample: peripheral blood. V gene TRBV7-2 combines with J gene TRBJ1-5, with 11 bases matching TRBD1. CDR3 in amino acids: CASSRDRGYQPQHF. CDR3 bases: TGTGCCAGCAGCCGGGACAGGGGGTATCAGCCCCAGCATTTT. Full variable domain (rest looked up from reference TRBV7-2 and TRBJ1-5): GAGVSQSPSNKVTEKGKDVELRCDPISGHTALYWYRQSLGQGLEFLIYFQGNSAPDKSGLPSDRFSAERTGGSVSTLTIQRTQQEDSAVYLCASSRDRGYQPQHFGDGTRLSIL.